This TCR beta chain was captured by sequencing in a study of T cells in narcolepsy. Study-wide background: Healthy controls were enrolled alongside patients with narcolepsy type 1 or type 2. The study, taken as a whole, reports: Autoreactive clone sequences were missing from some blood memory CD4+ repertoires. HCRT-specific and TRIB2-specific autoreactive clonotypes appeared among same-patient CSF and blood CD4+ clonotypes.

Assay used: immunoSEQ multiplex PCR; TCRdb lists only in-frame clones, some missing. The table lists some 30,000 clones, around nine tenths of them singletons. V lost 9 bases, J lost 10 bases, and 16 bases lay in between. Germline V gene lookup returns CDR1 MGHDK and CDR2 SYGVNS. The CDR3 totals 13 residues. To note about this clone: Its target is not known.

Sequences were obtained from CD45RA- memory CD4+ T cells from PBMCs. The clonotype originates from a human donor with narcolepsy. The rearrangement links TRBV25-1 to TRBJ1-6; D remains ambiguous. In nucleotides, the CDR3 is TGTGCCAGGGACGGACCCCAAAGATCACCCCTCCACTTT. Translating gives CARDGPQRSPLHF.